Shown below are 13 T cell receptor beta chains from a single sample sequenced in a study of blood T cell repertoires in COVID-19. Measured with immunoSEQ multiplex PCR; TCRdb has only the in-frame clones, and not every one. The sample holds 300,000 to 450,000 clones, 87% seen once. The specimen was PBMCs or T cells enriched from blood (not recorded which). These receptors came from a man aged 25 to 40 who had recovered from COVID-19.

This chain uses TRBV25-1 with TRBJ1-2; D ambiguous. Trimming stripped 6 bases from V and 2 bases from J, with 10 bases between. This CDR3 has 13 amino acids. In germline, CDR1 is MGHDK, CDR2 SYGVNS. The CDR3: CASRGNQNYGYTF. CDR3 nucleotide sequence: TGTGCCAGCAGGGGCAACCAGAACTATGGCTACACCTTC.

This chain uses TRBV9 with TRBJ1-1, with unresolved D. V dropped 7 bases and J dropped 0 bases, with 7 bases sitting between them. CDR1 SGDLS and CDR2 YYNGEE come from the germline V gene. The CDR3 contains 12 residues. The CDR3 region is CASGPLNTEAFF. The DNA of the CDR3 is TGTGCCAGCGGGCCCTTGAACACTGAAGCTTTCTTT.

The gene calls are TRBV27 and TRBJ1-4, with unresolved D. From germline, CDR1 is MNHEY and CDR2 SMNVEV (reference sequence). This CDR3 comprises 17 residues. V dropped 7 bases and J dropped 2 bases, with 20 bases sitting between them. CDR3 sequence reads: CASTLLPHLVTNEKLFF. Here the CDR3 DNA reads TGTGCCAGCACCCTACTCCCGCACCTGGTGACTAATGAAAAACTGTTTTTT.

This chain joins TRBV30 and TRBJ1-2; TRBD1 aligns across 7 bases. V shed 3 bases and J 5 bases; nucleotides not matched to a gene: 3. The germline gives CDR1 GTSNPN, CDR2 SVGIG (reference sequence). The CDR3 runs 12 residues. The CDR3 DNA reads TGTGCCTGGAGCCCAGGGGGGTATGGCTACACCTTC. It translates to CAWSPGGYGYTF.

The chain carries TRBV7-6 and TRBJ2-6; weak D call: TRBD2 (6 bases). CDR3 size: 16 residues. CDR1 and CDR2 (germline): SGHVS, FNYEAQ. Trimming removed 5 bases from V and 2 bases from J, with 13 bases in between. CDR3: CASSADLAPGANVLTF. CDR3 bases: TGTGCCAGCAGCGCCGATCTAGCGCCTGGGGCCAACGTCCTGACTTTC. Using reference TRBV7-6 and TRBJ2-6 for the parts outside the CDR3, the full variable domain is GAGVSQSPRYKVTKRGQDVALRCDPISGHVSLYWYRQALGQGPEFLTYFNYEAQQDKSGLPNDRFSAERPEGSISTLTIQRTEQRDSAMYRCASSADLAPGANVLTFGAGSRLTVL.

The DNA of the CDR3 is TGTGCCAGCAGCTTAGGTCCCGCGGGGGAATACAATGAGCAGTTCTTC. Its protein is CASSLGPAGEYNEQFF. The genes are TRBV7-9 and TRBJ2-1; 7 positions match TRBD2. Trimming cost V 1 base and J 4 bases; bases outside gene matches: 7. Looked up from germline, CDR1 is SEHNR and CDR2 is FQNEAQ (reference sequence). The CDR3 loop spans 16 amino acids.

The V and J genes are TRBV30 and TRBJ2-7, with 15 bases identical to TRBD2. This CDR3 has 17 amino acids. Trimming took 1 base from V and 0 from J; bases not matched to a gene: 4. Per the germline V gene, CDR1 is GTSNPN and CDR2 is SVGIG (reference sequence). CDR3 sequence (DNA): TGTGCCTGGAGTGAGGGACTAGCGGGGGGACTCTCCTACGAGCAGTACTTC. Its translation is CAWSEGLAGGLSYEQYF.

The V gene is TRBV27, the J gene TRBJ1-6; no reliable D call. Per germline, CDR1 MNHEY and CDR2 SMNVEV (reference sequence). The CDR3 totals 16 residues. V was pared by 7 bases and J by 3 bases, with 16 bases between. The CDR3 loop is CASTPGGVYYNSPLHF. DNA for the CDR3: TGTGCCAGCACTCCCGGCGGGGTTTACTATAATTCACCCCTCCACTTT.

The chain recombines TRBV18 with TRBJ1-2, with D possibly matching TRBD1 (5 bases). V gave up 3 bases and J gave up 13 bases, with 15 bases separating them. This CDR3 has 12 residues. Germline loops: CDR1 KGHSH, CDR2 LQKENI. CDR3 amino acids: CASSPPLTAPTF. The CDR3 DNA reads TGTGCCAGCTCACCGCCCTTGACAGCCCCCACCTTC.

The rearrangement joins TRBV15 to TRBJ2-2; 11 bases match TRBD1. Germline lookup yields CDR1 LNHNV and CDR2 YYDKDF (reference sequence). V trimming: 3 bases; J trimming: 4 bases; junction bases outside the gene matches: 4. This CDR3 is 16 amino acids long. The CDR3 nucleotides read TGTGCCACCAGCAGGGCGGGACAGGGGGTCACCGGGGAGCTGTTTTTT. Its protein is CATSRAGQGVTGELFF.

This chain uses TRBV10-3 with TRBJ2-5, with a possible D match to TRBD2 (6 bases). The CDR3 is 13 amino acids. From germline, CDR1 is ENHRY and CDR2 SYGVKD. V lost 6 bases, J lost 5 bases, and 13 bases lay in between. In DNA, the CDR3 is TGTGCCATCAGGCAGTGGGGGGAGGAGACCCAGTACTTC. This sequence encodes CAIRQWGEETQYF.

This chain uses TRBV4-1 with TRBJ2-7; no clear D gene. This CDR3 comprises 16 residues. Looked up from germline, CDR1 is MGHRA and CDR2 is YSYEKL. V shed 0 bases and J shed 0 bases, with 12 bases lying between them. CDR3 loop: CASSQDSVMSSYEQYF. DNA of the CDR3: TGCGCCAGCAGCCAAGACTCGGTGATGAGCTCCTACGAGCAGTACTTC.

This chain uses TRBV5-1 with TRBJ1-1; tentatively, D is TRBD1 (6 bases). The CDR3 spans 13 residues. CDR1 and CDR2 (germline): SGHRS, YFSETQ. The ends were cut back, 0 bases at V and 3 bases at J, with 6 bases in the middle. The CDR3 is CASSLGQDTEAFF. The CDR3 bases are TGCGCCAGCAGCTTGGGACAGGACACTGAAGCTTTCTTT.